This T cell receptor (beta chain) appears in the sequencing data of a study of shared clonotypes between healthy human individuals. Clones were sequenced by immunoSEQ multiplex PCR, and TCRdb holds only the in-frame ones, with some missing. In the table there are roughly 1 million clones, around 76% of which are singletons. V was cut by 3 bases and J by 8 bases, with 10 bases left in between. This CDR3 comprises 11 residues. Germline CDR1 and CDR2: DFQATT and SNEGSKA (reference sequence). This clonotype originated in a man aged 18 to 30 in good health. Sequencing was performed on memory CD4+ T cells sorted from blood. Subset: CD45RA-negative fraction. The chain recombines TRBV20-1 with TRBJ1-2, with D unclear. Written as DNA, the CDR3 is TGCAGTGCTAGTAGGGATCTGGGCTACACCTTC. This translates into CSASRDLGYTF.